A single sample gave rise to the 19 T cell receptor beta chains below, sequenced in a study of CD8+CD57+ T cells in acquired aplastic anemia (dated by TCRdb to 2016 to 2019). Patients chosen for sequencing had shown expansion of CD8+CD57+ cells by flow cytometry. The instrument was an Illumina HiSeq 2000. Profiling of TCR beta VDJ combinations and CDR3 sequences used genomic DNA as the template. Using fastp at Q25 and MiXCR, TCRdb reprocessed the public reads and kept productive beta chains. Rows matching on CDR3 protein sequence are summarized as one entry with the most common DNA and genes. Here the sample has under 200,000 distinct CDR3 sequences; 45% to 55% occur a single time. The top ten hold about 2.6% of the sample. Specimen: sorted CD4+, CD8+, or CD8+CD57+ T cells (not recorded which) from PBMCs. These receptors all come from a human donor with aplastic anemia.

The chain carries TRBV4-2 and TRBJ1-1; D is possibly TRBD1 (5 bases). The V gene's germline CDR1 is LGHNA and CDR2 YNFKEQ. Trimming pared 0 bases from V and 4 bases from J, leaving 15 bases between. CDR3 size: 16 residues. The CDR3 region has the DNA TGTGCCAGCAGCCAAGAAAGAGGGGCTGTAACCACTGAAGCTTTCTTT. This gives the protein CASSQERGAVTTEAFF.

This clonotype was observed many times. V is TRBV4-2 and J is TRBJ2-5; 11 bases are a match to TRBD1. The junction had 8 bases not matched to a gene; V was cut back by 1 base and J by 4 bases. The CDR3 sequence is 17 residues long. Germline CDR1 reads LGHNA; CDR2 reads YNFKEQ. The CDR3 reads CASSQGLGQGAGETQYF. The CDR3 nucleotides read TGTGCCAGCAGCCAAGGGCTTGGACAGGGGGCTGGAGAGACCCAGTACTTC.

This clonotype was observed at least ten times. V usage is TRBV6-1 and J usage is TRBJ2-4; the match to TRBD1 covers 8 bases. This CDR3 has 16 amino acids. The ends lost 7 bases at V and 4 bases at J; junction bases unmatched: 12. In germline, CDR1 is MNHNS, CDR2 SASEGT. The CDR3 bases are TGTGCCAGCAAGAGAACTTTCGGGACAGGAAAAAACATTCAGTACTTC. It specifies CASKRTFGTGKNIQYF.

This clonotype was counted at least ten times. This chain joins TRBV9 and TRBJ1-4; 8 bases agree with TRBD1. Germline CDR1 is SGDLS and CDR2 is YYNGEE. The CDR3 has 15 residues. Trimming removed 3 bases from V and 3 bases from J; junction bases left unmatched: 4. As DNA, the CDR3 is TGTGCCAGCAGCGCAAGACAGGGGTCTAATGAAAAACTGTTTTTT. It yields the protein CASSARQGSNEKLFF.

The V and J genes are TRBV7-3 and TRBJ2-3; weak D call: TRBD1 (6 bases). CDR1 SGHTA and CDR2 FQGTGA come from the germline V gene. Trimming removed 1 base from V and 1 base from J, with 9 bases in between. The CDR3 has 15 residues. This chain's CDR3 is CASSLMPGGTDTQYF. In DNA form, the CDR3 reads TGTGCCAGCAGCTTAATGCCAGGGGGCACAGATACGCAGTATTTT.

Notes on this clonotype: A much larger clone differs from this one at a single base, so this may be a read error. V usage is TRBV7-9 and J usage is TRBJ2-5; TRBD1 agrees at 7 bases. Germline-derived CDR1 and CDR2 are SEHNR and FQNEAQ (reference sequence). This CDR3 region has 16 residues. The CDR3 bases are TGTGCCAGCAGTCAACACTCAGGGGACAGCAAAGAGACCCGGTACTTC. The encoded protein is CASSQHSGDSKETRYF.

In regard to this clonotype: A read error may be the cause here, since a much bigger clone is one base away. The CDR3: CAISRPGQETQYF. CDR3 sequence (DNA): TGTGCCATCAGTCGACCAGGACAAGAGACCCAGTACTTC. V usage is TRBV10-3 and J usage is TRBJ2-5; D is unclear. V was cut by 5 bases and J by 2 bases, with 9 bases left in between. CDR3 size: 13 residues. Per the germline V gene, CDR1 is ENHRY and CDR2 is SYGVKD.

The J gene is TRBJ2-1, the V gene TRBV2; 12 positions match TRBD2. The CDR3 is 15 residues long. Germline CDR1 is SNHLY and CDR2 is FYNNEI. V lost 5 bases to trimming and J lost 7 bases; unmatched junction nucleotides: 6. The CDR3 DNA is TGTGCCAGCAGTTATTCTAGCGGGAGGGATAATGAGCAGTTCTTC. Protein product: CASSYSSGRDNEQFF.

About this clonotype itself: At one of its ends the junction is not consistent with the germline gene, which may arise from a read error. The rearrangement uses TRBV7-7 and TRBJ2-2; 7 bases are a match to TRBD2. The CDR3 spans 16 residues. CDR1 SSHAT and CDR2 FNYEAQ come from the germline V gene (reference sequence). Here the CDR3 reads CASSPWGGMSAGELFF. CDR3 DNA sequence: TGTGCTAGCAGCCCCTGGGGAGGGATGAGCGCCGGGGAGCTGTTTTTT.

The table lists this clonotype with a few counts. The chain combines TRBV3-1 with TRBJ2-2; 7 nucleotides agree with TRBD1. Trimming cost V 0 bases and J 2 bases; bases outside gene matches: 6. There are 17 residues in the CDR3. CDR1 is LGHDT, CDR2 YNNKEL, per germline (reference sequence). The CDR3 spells CASSQDIGTANTGELFF. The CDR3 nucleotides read TGTGCCAGCAGCCAAGATATCGGGACAGCTAACACCGGGGAGCTGTTTTTT.

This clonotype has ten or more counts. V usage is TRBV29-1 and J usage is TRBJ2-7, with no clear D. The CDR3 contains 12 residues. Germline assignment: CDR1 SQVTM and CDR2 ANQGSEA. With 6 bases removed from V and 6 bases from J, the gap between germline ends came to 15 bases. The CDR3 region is CSVAGPLGEQYF. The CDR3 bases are TGCAGCGTCGCCGGGCCCCTGGGCGAGCAGTACTTC.

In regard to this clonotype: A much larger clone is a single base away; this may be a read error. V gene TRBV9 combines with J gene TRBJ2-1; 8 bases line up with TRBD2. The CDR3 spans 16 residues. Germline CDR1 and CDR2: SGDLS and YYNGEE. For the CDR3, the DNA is TGTGCCGGCAGCGTAGACCCGGGAGGGCCCTACAATGAGCAGTTCTTC. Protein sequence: CAGSVDPGGPYNEQFF.

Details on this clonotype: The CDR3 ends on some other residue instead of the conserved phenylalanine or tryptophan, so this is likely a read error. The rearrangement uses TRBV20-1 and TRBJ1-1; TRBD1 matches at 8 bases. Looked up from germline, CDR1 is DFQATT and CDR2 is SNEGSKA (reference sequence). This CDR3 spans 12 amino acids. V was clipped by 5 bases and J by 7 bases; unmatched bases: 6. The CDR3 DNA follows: TGCAGTGCTGCCAGGGGGCTGGGTGAAGCTTTCTTA. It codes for CSAARGLGEAFL.

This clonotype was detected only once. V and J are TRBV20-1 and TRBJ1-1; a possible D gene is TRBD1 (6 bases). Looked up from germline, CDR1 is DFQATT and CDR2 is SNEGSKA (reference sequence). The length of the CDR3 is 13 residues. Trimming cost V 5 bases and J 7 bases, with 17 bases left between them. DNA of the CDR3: TGCAGTGCTGGATCGTGGGGGGCTGTTGAAGCTTTCTTT. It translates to CSAGSWGAVEAFF.

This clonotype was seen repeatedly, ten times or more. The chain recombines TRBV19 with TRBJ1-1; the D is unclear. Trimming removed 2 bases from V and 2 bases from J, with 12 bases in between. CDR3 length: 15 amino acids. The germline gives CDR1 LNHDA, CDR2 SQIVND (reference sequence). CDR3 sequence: CASSIPLGSNTEAFF. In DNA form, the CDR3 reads TGTGCCAGTAGTATACCCCTTGGCAGTAACACTGAAGCTTTCTTT.

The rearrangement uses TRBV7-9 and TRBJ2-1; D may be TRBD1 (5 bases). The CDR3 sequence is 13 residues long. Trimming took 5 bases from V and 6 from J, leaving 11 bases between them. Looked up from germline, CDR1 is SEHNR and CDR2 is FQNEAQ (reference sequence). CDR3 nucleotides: TGTGCCAGCAGCCCCCTGGGGCGCAATGAGCAGTTCTTC. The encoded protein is CASSPLGRNEQFF. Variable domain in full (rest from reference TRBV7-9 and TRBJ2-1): DTGVSQNPRHKITKRGQNVTFRCDPISEHNRLYWYRQTLGQGPEFLTYFQNEAQLEKSRLLSDRFSAERPKGSFSTLEIQRTEQGDSAMYLCASSPLGRNEQFFGPGTRLTVL.

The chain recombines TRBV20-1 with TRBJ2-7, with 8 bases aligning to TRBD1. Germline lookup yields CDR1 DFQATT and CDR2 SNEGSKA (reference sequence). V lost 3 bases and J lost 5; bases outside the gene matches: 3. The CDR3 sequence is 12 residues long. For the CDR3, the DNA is TGCAGTGCTAGGGACAGGGTTAACGAGCAGTACTTC. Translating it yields CSARDRVNEQYF.

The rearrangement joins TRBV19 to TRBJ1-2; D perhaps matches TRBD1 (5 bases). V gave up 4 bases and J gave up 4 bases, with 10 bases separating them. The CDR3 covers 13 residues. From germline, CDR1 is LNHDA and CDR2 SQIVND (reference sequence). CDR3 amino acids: CASSTPGLYGYTF. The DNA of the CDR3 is TGTGCCAGTAGTACGCCGGGACTCTATGGCTACACCTTC.

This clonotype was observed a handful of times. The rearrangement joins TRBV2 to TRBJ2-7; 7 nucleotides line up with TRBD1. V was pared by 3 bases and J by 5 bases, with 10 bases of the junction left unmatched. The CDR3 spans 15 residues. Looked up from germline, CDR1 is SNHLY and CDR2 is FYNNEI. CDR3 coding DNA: TGTGCCAGCAGTGAGGAGTCAGGGGGTGTCCACGAGCAGTACTTC. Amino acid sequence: CASSEESGGVHEQYF.